The 30 T cell receptor beta chains reported below all come from one sample, sequenced in a study of blood T cell repertoires in COVID-19. Sequenced by immunoSEQ multiplex PCR; TCRdb stores in-frame clones only, minus some. Of about 270,000 clones detected, 88% appear once; the ten largest clones hold around 2%. The sequenced sample consisted of PBMCs or T cells enriched from blood (not recorded which). These receptors all stem from a woman aged 55-69 years in a cohort exposed to, infected with or recovered from COVID-19 (not recorded which).

The chain has TRBV7-9 and TRBJ1-2; 10 positions match TRBD1. The CDR3 spans 14 residues. The ends lost 4 bases at V and 5 bases at J; junction bases unmatched: 4. From germline, CDR1 is SEHNR and CDR2 FQNEAQ (reference sequence). The CDR3 DNA follows: TGTGCCAGCAGCTCGGGACAGGGGACTTATGGCTACACCTTC. Its translation is CASSSGQGTYGYTF. Looking up the rest from reference TRBV7-9 and TRBJ1-2 gives the full variable domain: DTGVSQNPRHKITKRGQNVTFRCDPISEHNRLYWYRQTLGQGPEFLTYFQNEAQLEKSRLLSDRFSAERPKGSFSTLEIQRTEQGDSAMYLCASSSGQGTYGYTFGSGTRLTVV.

The J gene is TRBJ2-3, the V gene TRBV9, with a tentative D call TRBD2 (5 bases). The CDR3 runs 16 residues. The germline CDR1 and CDR2 sequences are SGDLS and YYNGEE. The V gene lost 3 bases and the J gene lost 0 bases, with 14 bases spanning the gap. This chain's CDR3 is CASSGTLYSSTDTQYF. The CDR3 DNA is TGTGCCAGCAGCGGGACTCTTTATTCTAGCACAGATACGCAGTATTTT.

This clone was recorded only once. The chain employs TRBV10-1 and TRBJ1-1; 8 nucleotides align to TRBD1. After removal of 2 bases from V and 5 bases from J, the junction contained 7 bases not matched to a gene. From germline, CDR1 is WNHNN and CDR2 SYGVQD (reference sequence). CDR3 size: 15 residues. The CDR3 spells CASSETDRGRTEAFF. CDR3 coding DNA: TGCGCCAGCAGTGAGACCGACAGGGGAAGAACTGAAGCTTTCTTT.

The chain joins TRBV6-2 or TRBV6-3 to TRBJ2-7; D gene unclear. V was cut by 4 bases and J by 6 bases, with 7 bases left in between. The CDR3 runs 11 residues. CDR1 and CDR2 (germline): MNHEY, SVGEGT. This CDR3 reads CASSSMVEQYF. In nucleotides, the CDR3 is TGTGCCAGCAGTTCTATGGTCGAGCAGTACTTC.

This chain joins TRBV11-1 and TRBJ2-7, with 11 positions matching TRBD1. In germline, CDR1 is SGHAT, CDR2 FQDESV (reference sequence). V lost 6 bases and J lost 5; bases outside the gene matches: 9. The CDR3 contains 15 residues. The CDR3 coding sequence is TGTGCCAGCAGAATCGGGACAGGGGGTCTCGACGAGCAGTACTTC. This translates into CASRIGTGGLDEQYF.

The chain carries TRBV5-4 and TRBJ2-7; 9 nucleotides align to TRBD1. Germline assignment: CDR1 SGHNT and CDR2 YYREEE (reference sequence). The CDR3 sequence is 15 residues long. With V trimmed by 2 bases and J by 5 bases, 8 bases remained unmatched. CDR3 protein: CASSLGQGPPDEQYF. CDR3 bases: TGTGCCAGCAGCTTAGGACAGGGGCCGCCCGACGAGCAGTACTTC.

The V gene is TRBV7-8, the J gene TRBJ1-1, with 7 bases identical to TRBD1. This CDR3 spans 15 amino acids. J was trimmed by 6 bases and V by 2 bases; bases with no gene match: 9. The V gene's germline CDR1 is SGHVS and CDR2 FQNEAQ. This CDR3 is CASSLIAGGSSEAFF. CDR3 in DNA: TGTGCCAGCAGCTTAATCGCAGGGGGTTCGTCTGAAGCTTTCTTT.

The V gene is TRBV3-1 (or the pseudogene TRBV3-2), the J gene TRBJ2-7; D unresolved. Per germline, CDR1 LGHDT and CDR2 YNNKEL (reference sequence). This CDR3 is 15 amino acids long. Between the trimmed V and J ends, which lost 4 bases and 0 bases, there was a span of 13 bases. The CDR3: CASSPTVSGSYEQYF. CDR3 DNA: TGTGCCAGCAGCCCGACCGTATCGGGCTCCTACGAGCAGTACTTC.

The sample holds one count of this clone. The chain couples TRBV20-1 to TRBJ2-5; 8 bases are shared with TRBD2. CDR1 and CDR2 from the germline V gene are DFQATT and SNEGSKA (reference sequence). J was trimmed by 3 bases and V by 3 bases; bases with no gene match: 6. The CDR3 contains 14 residues. CDR3 sequence reads: CSASPGGPEETQYF. The DNA for the CDR3 is TGCAGTGCTAGTCCGGGAGGGCCGGAAGAGACCCAGTACTTC.

This chain joins TRBV2 and TRBJ1-4; 8 nucleotides line up with TRBD1. There are 15 residues in the CDR3. The J segment lost 8 bases and the V segment lost 3 bases, leaving 8 bases of the junction unmatched. Looked up from germline, CDR1 is SNHLY and CDR2 is FYNNEI. CDR3 nucleotide sequence: TGTGCCAGCAGTGATGGCAGGGGGCGCGGCGAAAAACTGTTTTTT. Translating it yields CASSDGRGRGEKLFF.

This clone was counted a single time. This rearrangement joins TRBV7-9 to TRBJ2-5; D remains unclear. Germline CDR1 is SEHNR and CDR2 is FQNEAQ (reference sequence). The germline V and J ends were trimmed by 9 bases and 5 bases, with 10 bases remaining between them. The CDR3 runs to 11 residues. The CDR3: CASRGTETQYF. CDR3 DNA: TGTGCCAGTAGAGGTACTGAGACCCAGTACTTC.

This chain links TRBV18 with TRBJ2-3, with 12 bases that match TRBD2. V shed 1 base, J shed 4 bases, and the junction held 3 bases outside the gene matches. This CDR3 is 16 amino acids long. Germline assignment: CDR1 KGHSH and CDR2 LQKENI. The chain's CDR3 is CASSPLLAGGSDTQYF. In DNA form, the CDR3 reads TGTGCCAGCTCACCACTACTAGCGGGAGGCTCAGATACGCAGTATTTT.

The V gene is TRBV5-1, the J gene TRBJ2-5, with a possible D match to TRBD1 (8 bases). CDR1 is SGHRS, CDR2 YFSETQ, per germline. V lost 5 bases, J lost 3 bases, and 17 bases lay in between. The CDR3 sequence is 15 residues long. The CDR3 DNA reads as TGCGCCAGCAGAACCCGGACAGGGAGGGAAGAGACCCAGTACTTC. Translating it yields CASRTRTGREETQYF.

This clone turned up a few times. The chain joins TRBV2 to TRBJ2-3; the match to TRBD1 covers 8 bases. The CDR3 totals 15 residues. Looked up from germline, CDR1 is SNHLY and CDR2 is FYNNEI. V gave up 5 bases and J gave up 5 bases; unmatched junction bases: 9. The chain's CDR3 is CASSFGQGIIDTQYF. The DNA for the CDR3 is TGTGCCAGCAGTTTCGGACAGGGAATTATAGATACGCAGTATTTT.

The rearrangement links TRBV5-1 to TRBJ1-1; 9 positions agree with TRBD1. This CDR3 spans 15 amino acids. Germline assignment: CDR1 SGHRS and CDR2 YFSETQ. The V segment lost 2 bases and the J segment 2 bases; nucleotides outside the gene matches: 4. CDR3: CASSFRTGENTEAFF. For the CDR3, the DNA is TGCGCCAGCAGCTTCCGGACAGGGGAAAACACTGAAGCTTTCTTT.

The gene calls are TRBV24-1 and TRBJ2-7, with D possibly matching TRBD1 (6 bases). The CDR3 spans 16 residues. The V and J ends lost 0 bases and 4 bases respectively, with 15 bases between them. Germline CDR1 is KGHDR and CDR2 is SFDVKD. The CDR3 region is CATSDLTTGSDYEQYF. CDR3 bases: TGTGCCACCAGTGATTTGACCACAGGGTCTGATTACGAGCAGTACTTC.

This chain joins TRBV2 and TRBJ1-6; 9 bases match TRBD1. CDR1 and CDR2 (germline): SNHLY, FYNNEI. CDR3 length: 14 amino acids. With 6 bases clipped from V and 7 bases from J, the junction kept 4 bases outside the gene matches. CDR3 protein: CASRGTGTNSPLHF. In DNA, the CDR3 is TGTGCCAGCAGGGGGACAGGGACAAATTCACCCCTCCACTTT.

The chain combines TRBV14 with TRBJ1-3; D gene uncertain. Trimming took off 4 bases at V and 0 bases at J, with 13 bases between the two ends. Germline V gives CDR1 SGHDN, CDR2 FVKESK. CDR3 length: 16 residues. The CDR3 here is CASSPLEASSGNTIYF. DNA for the CDR3: TGTGCCAGCAGCCCATTAGAGGCAAGCTCTGGAAACACCATATATTTT.

This clone has only one observation. This chain links TRBV10-3 with TRBJ2-7, with a possible D match to TRBD1 (6 bases). The germline CDR1 and CDR2 sequences are ENHRY and SYGVKD. The CDR3 consists of 11 residues. V lost 6 bases to trimming and J lost 6 bases, with 9 bases between them. The CDR3 loop reads CAISQGSEQYF. DNA for the CDR3: TGTGCCATCAGCCAGGGGAGCGAGCAGTACTTC.

This sequence joins TRBV27 and TRBJ2-6, with 8 bases aligning to TRBD1. Per the germline V gene, CDR1 is MNHEY and CDR2 is SMNVEV (reference sequence). This CDR3 spans 15 amino acids. After removal of 6 bases from V and 2 bases from J, the junction contained 3 bases not matched to a gene. The CDR3 DNA follows: TGTGCCAGCAGGGACAGGGTAGCTGGGGCCAACGTCCTGACTTTC. This encodes CASRDRVAGANVLTF.

This clone was seen a single time. The gene calls are TRBV30 and TRBJ2-7; 9 bases are a match to TRBD1. With 7 bases clipped from V and 2 bases from J, the junction kept 12 bases outside the gene matches. The CDR3 consists of 15 residues. CDR1 is GTSNPN and CDR2 is SVGIG in the germline V gene (reference sequence). The chain's CDR3 is CAFFSTGTGTYEQYF. As DNA, the CDR3 is TGTGCCTTCTTCAGTACCGGGACAGGGACCTACGAGCAGTACTTC.

The chain couples TRBV7-9 to TRBJ1-6; D unclear. The germline V gene encodes CDR1 SEHNR and CDR2 FQNEAQ (reference sequence). V was clipped by 1 base and J by 7 bases, with 8 bases between them. The CDR3 is 14 residues long. The DNA of the CDR3 is TGTGCCAGCAGCTTAGATGGCTTAAATTCACCCCTCCACTTT. Translating gives CASSLDGLNSPLHF. Combining the CDR3 with reference TRBV7-9 and TRBJ1-6 gives the whole variable domain DTGVSQNPRHKITKRGQNVTFRCDPISEHNRLYWYRQTLGQGPEFLTYFQNEAQLEKSRLLSDRFSAERPKGSFSTLEIQRTEQGDSAMYLCASSLDGLNSPLHFGNGTRLTVT.

This rearrangement joins TRBV27 to TRBJ2-3, with 8 bases fitting TRBD2. CDR3 length: 15 residues. Germline V gene data show CDR1 as MNHEY and CDR2 as SMNVEV (reference sequence). V gave up 7 bases and J gave up 7 bases; unmatched junction bases: 13. The CDR3 DNA is TGTGCCAGCACCCATAGCCAGCGGGAGAGGAATACGCAGTATTTT. This gives the protein CASTHSQRERNTQYF.

The chain links TRBV28 to TRBJ2-3; 9 bases are a match to TRBD2. This CDR3 spans 15 amino acids. CDR1 is MDHEN, CDR2 SYDVKM, per germline. V lost 3 bases and J lost 5; bases outside the gene matches: 6. In nucleotides, the CDR3 is TGTGCCAGCAGTTTCAGGCTAGCGGGACAAGATACGCAGTATTTT. This gives the protein CASSFRLAGQDTQYF.

The chain couples TRBV18 to TRBJ2-7; 8 nucleotides agree with TRBD1. CDR3 length equals 15 residues. Germline V lookup: CDR1 KGHSH, CDR2 LQKENI. The V gene end was trimmed by 5 bases and the J gene end by 3 bases; junction bases not matched to a gene: 9. The CDR3 nucleotides read TGTGCCAGCTCATCCGGACAGGGTTCTTTCTACGAGCAGTACTTC. This gives the protein CASSSGQGSFYEQYF.

The rearrangement joins TRBV19 to TRBJ2-4, with 8 bases aligning to TRBD1. CDR3 size: 15 residues. The J segment lost 1 base and the V segment lost 5 bases, leaving 4 bases of the junction unmatched. In germline, CDR1 is LNHDA, CDR2 SQIVND (reference sequence). The CDR3 loop reads CASSPRQGAKNIQYF. CDR3 DNA: TGTGCCAGTAGTCCACGACAGGGGGCCAAAAACATTCAGTACTTC.

The CDR3 DNA reads TGTGCCAGCAGCTTTCAGGGGGTCATTGGGGAGACCCAGTACTTC. It is translated as CASSFQGVIGETQYF. The genes are TRBV7-3 and TRBJ2-5; 7 bases line up with TRBD1. Germline CDR1 is SGHTA and CDR2 is FQGTGA. Trimming took 3 bases from V and 5 from J; bases not matched to a gene: 9. CDR3 length: 15 amino acids.

The genes are TRBV5-1 and TRBJ2-4; maybe TRBD1 (5 bases). The CDR3 extends over 14 amino acids. The germline V gene encodes CDR1 SGHRS and CDR2 YFSETQ. V was cut by 6 bases and J by 1 base, with 11 bases left in between. Here the CDR3 reads CASTAAGAKNIQYF. The DNA of the CDR3 is TGCGCCAGCACCGCGGCAGGGGCCAAAAACATTCAGTACTTC. Using reference TRBV5-1 and TRBJ2-4 for the parts outside the CDR3, the full variable domain is KAGVTQTPRYLIKTRGQQVTLSCSPISGHRSVSWYQQTPGQGLQFLFEYFSETQRNKGNFPGRFSGRQFSNSRSEMNVSTLELGDSALYLCASTAAGAKNIQYFGAGTRLSVL.

This clone was counted a few times. The chain is built from TRBV5-1 and TRBJ2-1; tentatively, D is TRBD2 (5 bases). Trimming removed 0 bases at V and 1 base at J, with 11 bases between. The CDR3 sequence is 16 residues long. Germline V CDR1 and CDR2: SGHRS, YFSETQ. The DNA of the CDR3 is TGCGCCAGCAGCTTGGCAGAGGGTAAATCCTACAATGAGCAGTTCTTC. Translating gives CASSLAEGKSYNEQFF.

The chain has TRBV5-5 and TRBJ2-7; D unresolved. Trimming shortened V by 4 bases and J by 4 bases, and 9 bases separated the two germline ends. Germline values: CDR1 SGHKS, CDR2 YYEKEE (reference sequence). CDR3 length: 12 amino acids. The chain's CDR3 is CASSQFSYEQYF. In nucleotides, the CDR3 is TGTGCCAGCAGCCAATTTAGTTACGAGCAGTACTTC. The entire variable domain, with the rest obtained from reference TRBV5-5 and TRBJ2-7, is as follows: DAGVTQSPTHLIKTRGQQVTLRCSPISGHKSVSWYQQVLGQGPQFIFQYYEKEERGRGNFPDRFSARQFPNYSSELNVNALLLGDSALYLCASSQFSYEQYFGPGTRLTVT.